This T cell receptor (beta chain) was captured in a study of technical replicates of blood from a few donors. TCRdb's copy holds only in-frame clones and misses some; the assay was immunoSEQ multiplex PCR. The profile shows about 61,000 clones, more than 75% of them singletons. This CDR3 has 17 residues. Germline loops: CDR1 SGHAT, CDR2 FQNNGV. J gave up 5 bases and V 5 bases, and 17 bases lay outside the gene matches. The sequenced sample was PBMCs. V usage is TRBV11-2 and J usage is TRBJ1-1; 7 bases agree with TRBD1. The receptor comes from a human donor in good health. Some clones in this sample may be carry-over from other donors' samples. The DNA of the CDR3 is TGTGCCAGCAGCAAACTAAGGCCCATACAGGGGTCTACTGAAGCTTTCTTT. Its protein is CASSKLRPIQGSTEAFF.